This TCR beta chain was sequenced in a study of T cell repertoires in cytomegalovirus infection. Study-level background: Evidence of both CMV infection and a matching HLA type came from public TCR beta signatures.

The CDR3 runs 16 residues. Germline assignment: CDR1 DFQATT and CDR2 SNEGSKA (reference sequence). Deletions cut 0 bases from V and 3 bases from J, with 12 bases between. Via MiXCR, TCRdb re-called the reads, giving one row per CDR3 protein. Among fewer than 1,000,000 distinct CDR3 sequences listed, roughly 31% were seen once. Study-level results: Ex vivo, HLA-C-restricted CMV-specific TCR beta clonotypes prevailed over the rest of the response. CMV carriers having the relevant HLA were flagged by cumulative public TCR beta family frequency.

In the case of this clonotype: Its antigen remains unidentified.

The chain couples TRBV20-1 to TRBJ1-6; D might be TRBD1 (6 bases). The TCR originated in a human donor in good health (CMV status not recorded). Some clones in this sample may be carry-over from other donors' samples. The source material was cultured CD8+ T cells from PBMCs, sampled from culture after CMV antigen stimulation. Written as DNA, the CDR3 is TGCAGTGCTAGAGATGAGACAGGCGGCTATAATTCACCCCTCCACTTT. Encoded protein: CSARDETGGYNSPLHF.